The clone carrying this TCR beta chain has ten or more counts. This record belongs to a study of Graves' ophthalmopathy and Graves' hyperthyroidism. The CDR3 totals 15 residues. Germline loops: CDR1 SGHKS, CDR2 YYEKEE (reference sequence). The V and J ends lost 3 bases and 5 bases respectively, with 17 bases between them. In this cohort, patients with other autoimmune diseases, uncontrolled infections, pregnancy or lactation were excluded. The sequenced template was RNA, covering the TCR beta CDR3 region. After a first-round RT-PCR with HTBI primers, a second-round multiplex PCR was run. MiXCR was run by TCRdb on the multiplex PCR reads, yielding one entry per CDR3 protein. Among around 470,000 distinct CDR3 sequences, approximately 14% were seen once, and the ten largest hold about 9.4%.

Material for sequencing was blood. The rearrangement links TRBV5-5 to TRBJ2-5; TRBD1 is a possible D gene (6 bases). This clonotype was sampled from a woman younger than 45 with Graves' ophthalmopathy. CDR3 region: CASSSRVGARETQYF. Written as DNA, the CDR3 is TGTGCCAGCAGCTCCCGGGTGGGGGCACGGGAGACCCAGTACTTC. Looking up the rest from reference TRBV5-5 and TRBJ2-5 gives the full variable domain: DAGVTQSPTHLIKTRGQQVTLRCSPISGHKSVSWYQQVLGQGPQFIFQYYEKEERGRGNFPDRFSARQFPNYSSELNVNALLLGDSALYLCASSSRVGARETQYFGPGTRLLVL.